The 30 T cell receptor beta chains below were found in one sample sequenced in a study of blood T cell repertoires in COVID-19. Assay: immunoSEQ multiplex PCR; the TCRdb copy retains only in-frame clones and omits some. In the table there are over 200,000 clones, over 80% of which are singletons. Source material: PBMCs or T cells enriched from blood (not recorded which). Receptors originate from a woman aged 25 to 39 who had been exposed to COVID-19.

CDR3 nucleotides: TGTGCCACCAGTGATTTGCGACAGGGCGACACCGGGGAGCTGTTTTTT. As protein: CATSDLRQGDTGELFF. The chain uses TRBV24-1 and TRBJ2-2; 7 bases agree with TRBD1. This CDR3 has 16 residues. CDR1 and CDR2 from the germline V gene are KGHDR and SFDVKD. V was clipped by 0 bases and J by 3 bases; unmatched bases: 3.

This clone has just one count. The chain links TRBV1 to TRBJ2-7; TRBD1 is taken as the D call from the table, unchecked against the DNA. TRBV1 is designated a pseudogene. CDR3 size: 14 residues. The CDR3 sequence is CTRGAPGASYEQYF. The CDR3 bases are TGCACCAGGGGGGCACCAGGTGCCTCCTACGAGCAGTACTTC.

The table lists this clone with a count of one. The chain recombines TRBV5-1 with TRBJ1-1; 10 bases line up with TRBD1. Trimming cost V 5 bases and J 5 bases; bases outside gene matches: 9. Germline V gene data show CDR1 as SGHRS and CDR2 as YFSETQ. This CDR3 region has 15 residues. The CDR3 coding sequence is TGCGCCAGCAGGACAGGGGGCTTCGGTGATACTGAAGCTTTCTTT. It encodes CASRTGGFGDTEAFF. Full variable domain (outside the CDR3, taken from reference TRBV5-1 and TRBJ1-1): KAGVTQTPRYLIKTRGQQVTLSCSPISGHRSVSWYQQTPGQGLQFLFEYFSETQRNKGNFPGRFSGRQFSNSRSEMNVSTLELGDSALYLCASRTGGFGDTEAFFGQGTRLTVV.

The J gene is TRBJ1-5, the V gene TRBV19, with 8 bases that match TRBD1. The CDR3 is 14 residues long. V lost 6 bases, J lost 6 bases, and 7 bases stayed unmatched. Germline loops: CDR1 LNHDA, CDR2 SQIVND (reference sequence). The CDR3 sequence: CASRSKQGGQPQHF. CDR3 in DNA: TGTGCCAGTAGGTCCAAACAGGGGGGTCAGCCCCAGCATTTT.

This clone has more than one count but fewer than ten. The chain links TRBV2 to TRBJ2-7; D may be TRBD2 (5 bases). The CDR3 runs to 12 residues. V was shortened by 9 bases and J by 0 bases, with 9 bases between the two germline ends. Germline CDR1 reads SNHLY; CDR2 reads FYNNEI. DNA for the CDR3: TGTGCCAGTCGAGGGAGCTCCTACGAGCAGTACTTC. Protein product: CASRGSSYEQYF.

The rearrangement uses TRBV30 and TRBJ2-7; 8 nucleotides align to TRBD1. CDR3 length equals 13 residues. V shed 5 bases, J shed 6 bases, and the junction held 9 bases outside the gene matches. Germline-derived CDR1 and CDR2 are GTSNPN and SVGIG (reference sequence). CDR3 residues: CAWVGDRGGEQYF. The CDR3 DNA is TGTGCCTGGGTCGGTGACAGGGGCGGCGAGCAGTACTTC.

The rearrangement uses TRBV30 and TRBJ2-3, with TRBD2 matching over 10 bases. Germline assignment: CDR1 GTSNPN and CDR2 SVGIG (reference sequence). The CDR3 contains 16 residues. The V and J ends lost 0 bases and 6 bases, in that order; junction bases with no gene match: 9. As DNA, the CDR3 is TGTGCCTGGAGTGTACCGGGGCTAGCGGGAGTTGATACGCAGTATTTT. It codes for CAWSVPGLAGVDTQYF.

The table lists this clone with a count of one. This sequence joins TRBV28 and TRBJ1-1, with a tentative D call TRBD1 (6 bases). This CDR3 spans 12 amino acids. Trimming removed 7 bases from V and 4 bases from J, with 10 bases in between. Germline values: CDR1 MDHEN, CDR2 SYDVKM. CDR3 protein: CASTRGGTEAFF. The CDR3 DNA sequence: TGTGCCAGCACCAGGGGTGGCACTGAAGCTTTCTTT.

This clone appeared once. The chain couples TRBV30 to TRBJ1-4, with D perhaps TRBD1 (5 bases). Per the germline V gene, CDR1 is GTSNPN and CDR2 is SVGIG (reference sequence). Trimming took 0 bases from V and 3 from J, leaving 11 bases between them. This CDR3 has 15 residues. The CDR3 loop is CAWSVTAGSNEKLFF. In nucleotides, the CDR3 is TGTGCCTGGAGTGTAACGGCAGGGTCTAATGAAAAACTGTTTTTT.

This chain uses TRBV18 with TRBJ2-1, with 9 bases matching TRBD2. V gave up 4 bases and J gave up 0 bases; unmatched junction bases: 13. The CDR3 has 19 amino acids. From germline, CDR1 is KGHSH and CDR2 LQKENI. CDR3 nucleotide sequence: TGTGCCAGCTCACTCCTTTCTAGCGGGACTCGGAGCTCCTACAATGAGCAGTTCTTC. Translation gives CASSLLSSGTRSSYNEQFF. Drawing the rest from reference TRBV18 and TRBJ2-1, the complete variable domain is NAGVMQNPRHLVRRRGQEARLRCSPMKGHSHVYWYRQLPEEGLKFMVYLQKENIIDESGMPKERFSAEFPKEGPSILRIQQVVRGDSAAYFCASSLLSSGTRSSYNEQFFGPGTRLTVL.

The CDR3 protein is CASSLGGPNEKLFF. The CDR3 DNA follows: TGTGCCAGCAGCTTAGGCGGGCCTAATGAAAAACTGTTTTTT. The chain joins TRBV7-2 to TRBJ1-4; D remains ambiguous. Looked up from germline, CDR1 is SGHTA and CDR2 is FQGNSA. The length of the CDR3 is 14 residues. The ends were cut back, 1 base at V and 3 bases at J, with 6 bases in the middle.

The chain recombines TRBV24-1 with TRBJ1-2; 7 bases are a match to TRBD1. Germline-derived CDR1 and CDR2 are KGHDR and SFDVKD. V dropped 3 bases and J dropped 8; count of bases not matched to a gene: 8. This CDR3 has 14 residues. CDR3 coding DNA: TGTGCCACCAGTGATCCCCCAGGGGGGCGAGGCTACACCTTC. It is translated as CATSDPPGGRGYTF.

In DNA form, the CDR3 reads TGTGCCAGCAGCAGCCTCCAGGGTACGAACACCGGGGAGCTGTTTTTT. This codes for CASSSLQGTNTGELFF. This chain links TRBV21-1 with TRBJ2-2; TRBD1, as called in the table, went unchecked against the DNA. TRBV21-1 is a listed pseudogene. CDR3 length equals 16 residues.

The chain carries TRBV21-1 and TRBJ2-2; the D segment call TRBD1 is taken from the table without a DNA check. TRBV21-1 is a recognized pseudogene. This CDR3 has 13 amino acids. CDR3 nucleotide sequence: TGTGCCAGCAGCTTGACAGCGACCGGGGAGCTGTTTTTT. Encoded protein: CASSLTATGELFF.

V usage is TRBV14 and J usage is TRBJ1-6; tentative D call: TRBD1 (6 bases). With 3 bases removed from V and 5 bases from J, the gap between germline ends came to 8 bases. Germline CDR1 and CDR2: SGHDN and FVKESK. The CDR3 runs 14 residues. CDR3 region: CASSHRGNNSPLHF. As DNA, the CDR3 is TGTGCCAGCAGCCACAGGGGAAATAATTCACCCCTCCACTTT.

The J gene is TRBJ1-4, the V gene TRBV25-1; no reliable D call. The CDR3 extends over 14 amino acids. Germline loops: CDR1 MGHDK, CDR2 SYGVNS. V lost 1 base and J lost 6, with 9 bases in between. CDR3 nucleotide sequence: TGTGCCAGCAGTGAATCAAGAGTGCATGAAAAACTGTTTTTT. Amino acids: CASSESRVHEKLFF. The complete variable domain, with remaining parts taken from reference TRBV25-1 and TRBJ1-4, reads EADIYQTPRYLVIGTGKKITLECSQTMGHDKMYWYQQDPGMELHLIHYSYGVNSTEKGDLSSESTVSRIRTEHFPLTLESARPSHTSQYLCASSESRVHEKLFFGSGTQLSVL.

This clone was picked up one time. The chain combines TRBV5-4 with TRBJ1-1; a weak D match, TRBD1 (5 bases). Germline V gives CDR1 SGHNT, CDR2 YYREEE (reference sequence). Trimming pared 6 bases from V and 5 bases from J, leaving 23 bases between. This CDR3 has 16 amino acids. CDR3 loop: CASTPEIGQGGTEAFF. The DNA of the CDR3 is TGTGCCAGCACCCCCGAAATAGGGCAGGGTGGGACTGAAGCTTTCTTT. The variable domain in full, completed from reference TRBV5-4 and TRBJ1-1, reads ETGVTQSPTHLIKTRGQQVTLRCSSQSGHNTVSWYQQALGQGPQFIFQYYREEENGRGNFPPRFSGLQFPNYSSELNVNALELDDSALYLCASTPEIGQGGTEAFFGQGTRLTVV.

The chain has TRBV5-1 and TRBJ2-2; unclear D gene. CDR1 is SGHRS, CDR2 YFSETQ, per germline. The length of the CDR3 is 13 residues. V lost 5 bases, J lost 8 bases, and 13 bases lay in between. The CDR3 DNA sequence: TGCGCCAGCAGACTAACCAACCAGGGGGAGCTGTTTTTT. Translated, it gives CASRLTNQGELFF.

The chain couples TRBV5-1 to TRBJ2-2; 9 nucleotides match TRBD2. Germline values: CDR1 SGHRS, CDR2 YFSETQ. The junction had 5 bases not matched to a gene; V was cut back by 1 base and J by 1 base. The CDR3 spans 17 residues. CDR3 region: CASSLLAGGMNTGELFF. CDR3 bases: TGCGCCAGCAGCTTGCTGGCGGGAGGGATGAACACCGGGGAGCTGTTTTTT.

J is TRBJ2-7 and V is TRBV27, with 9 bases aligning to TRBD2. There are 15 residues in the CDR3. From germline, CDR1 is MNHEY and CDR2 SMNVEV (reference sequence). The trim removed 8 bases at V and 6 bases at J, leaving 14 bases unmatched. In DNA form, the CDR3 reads TGTGCCAGCTCCGAATGGGCTAGCGGGATTCTCGAGCAGTACTTC. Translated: CASSEWASGILEQYF.

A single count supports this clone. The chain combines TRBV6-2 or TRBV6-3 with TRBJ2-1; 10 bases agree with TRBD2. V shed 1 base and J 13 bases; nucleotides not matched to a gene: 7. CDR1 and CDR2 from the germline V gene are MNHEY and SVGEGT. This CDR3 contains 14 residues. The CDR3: CASSYFPSGSSQFF. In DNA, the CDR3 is TGTGCCAGCAGTTACTTCCCTAGCGGGAGTTCCCAGTTCTTC.

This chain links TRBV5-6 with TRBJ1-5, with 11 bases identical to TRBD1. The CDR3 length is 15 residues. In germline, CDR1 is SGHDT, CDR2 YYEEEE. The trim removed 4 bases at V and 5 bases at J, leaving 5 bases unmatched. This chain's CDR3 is CASSRRDRGDQPQHF. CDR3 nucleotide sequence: TGTGCCAGCAGCCGTCGGGACAGGGGGGATCAGCCCCAGCATTTT.

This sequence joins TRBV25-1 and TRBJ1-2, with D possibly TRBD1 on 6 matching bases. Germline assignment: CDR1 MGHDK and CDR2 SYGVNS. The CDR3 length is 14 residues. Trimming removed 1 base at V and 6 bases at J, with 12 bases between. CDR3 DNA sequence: TGTGCCAGCAGTGAATTTGGATCAGGGGATGGCTACACCTTC. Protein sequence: CASSEFGSGDGYTF.

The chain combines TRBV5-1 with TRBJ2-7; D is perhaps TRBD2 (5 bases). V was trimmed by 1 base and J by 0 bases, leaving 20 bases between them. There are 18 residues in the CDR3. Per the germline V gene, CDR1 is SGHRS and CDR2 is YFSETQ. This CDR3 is CASSLSLAAPGSSYEQYF. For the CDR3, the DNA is TGCGCCAGCAGCTTGTCACTTGCCGCACCGGGAAGCTCCTACGAGCAGTACTTC.

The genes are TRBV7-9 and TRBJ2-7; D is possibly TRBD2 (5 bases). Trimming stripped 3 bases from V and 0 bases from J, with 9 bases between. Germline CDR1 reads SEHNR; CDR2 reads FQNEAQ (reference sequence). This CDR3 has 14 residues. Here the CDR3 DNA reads TGTGCCAGCAGCTTCGGGGTCATCTCCTACGAGCAGTACTTC. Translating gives CASSFGVISYEQYF.

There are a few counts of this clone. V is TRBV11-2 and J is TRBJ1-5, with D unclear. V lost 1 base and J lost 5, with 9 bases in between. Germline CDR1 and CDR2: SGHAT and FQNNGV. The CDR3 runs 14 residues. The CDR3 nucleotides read TGTGCCAGCAGCTTAGGGTTCGGGTATCAGCCCCAGCATTTT. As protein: CASSLGFGYQPQHF. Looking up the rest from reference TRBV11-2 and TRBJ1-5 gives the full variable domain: EAGVAQSPRYKIIEKRQSVAFWCNPISGHATLYWYQQILGQGPKLLIQFQNNGVVDDSQLPKDRFSAERLKGVDSTLKIQPAKLEDSAVYLCASSLGFGYQPQHFGDGTRLSIL.

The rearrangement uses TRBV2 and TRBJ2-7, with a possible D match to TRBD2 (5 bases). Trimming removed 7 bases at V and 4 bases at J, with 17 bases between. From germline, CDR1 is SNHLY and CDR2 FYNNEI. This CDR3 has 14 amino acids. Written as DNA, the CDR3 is TGTGCCAGCAAAGAGAGCGGATTGGGGTACGAGCAGTACTTC. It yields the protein CASKESGLGYEQYF.

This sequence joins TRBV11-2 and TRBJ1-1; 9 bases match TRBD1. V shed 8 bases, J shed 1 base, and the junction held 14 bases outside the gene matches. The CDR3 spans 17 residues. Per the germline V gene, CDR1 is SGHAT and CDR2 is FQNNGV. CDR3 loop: CASLGTGQGRTNTEAFF. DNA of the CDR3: TGTGCCAGCTTAGGAACCGGACAGGGGAGAACGAACACTGAAGCTTTCTTT.

CDR3 amino acids: CATRLADTGELFF. In DNA, the CDR3 is TGTGCCACCAGACTAGCAGACACCGGGGAGCTGTTTTTT. J is TRBJ2-2 and V is TRBV24-1; tentative D call: TRBD2 (6 bases). The CDR3 extends over 13 amino acids. Trimming shortened V by 7 bases and J by 3 bases, and 8 bases separated the two germline ends. CDR1 and CDR2 (germline): KGHDR, SFDVKD.

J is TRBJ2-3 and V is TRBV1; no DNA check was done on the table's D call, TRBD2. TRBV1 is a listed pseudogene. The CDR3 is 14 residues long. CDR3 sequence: CTSKSGGTTDTQYF. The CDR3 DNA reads TGCACCAGCAAAAGCGGGGGCACGACAGATACGCAGTATTTT.